This T cell receptor beta chain was captured in a study of vaccination effects on CD4 cells after COVID-19. Study in general: Before any sequencing was done, the ViraFEST assay used viral peptide pools to expand antigen-specific CD4+ T cells. General study findings and limits: Convalescent patients were scarce, and early post-infection timepoints were absent.

The CDR3 sequence is 15 residues long. Germline CDR1 reads SGHNT; CDR2 reads YYREEE (reference sequence). Points on this clone: Its antigen is not known. At one of its ends the junction is not consistent with the germline gene, which may arise from a read error.

TCRdb keeps only in-frame clones here, not all; method: immunoSEQ multiplex PCR. The sample has approximately 70,000 clones, roughly 75% seen once. Upon completion of more than 9 days in culture, CD4+ T cells were isolated. All participants had two doses of either the BNT162b2 or mRNA-1273 vaccine. On days 3 and 7, fresh IL-2 medium replaced half the medium. The source was CD4+ T cells from PBMCs cultured without peptide, collected after COVID-19 vaccination. The chain uses TRBV5-4 and TRBJ2-1; TRBD2 is a possible D gene (5 bases). This sequence was found in a human donor who received a COVID-19 vaccine. The DNA of the CDR3 is TGTGCCAGCAGTTTGGTGGGAGCGTCCTACAATGAGCAGTTCTTC. This encodes CASSLVGASYNEQFF.